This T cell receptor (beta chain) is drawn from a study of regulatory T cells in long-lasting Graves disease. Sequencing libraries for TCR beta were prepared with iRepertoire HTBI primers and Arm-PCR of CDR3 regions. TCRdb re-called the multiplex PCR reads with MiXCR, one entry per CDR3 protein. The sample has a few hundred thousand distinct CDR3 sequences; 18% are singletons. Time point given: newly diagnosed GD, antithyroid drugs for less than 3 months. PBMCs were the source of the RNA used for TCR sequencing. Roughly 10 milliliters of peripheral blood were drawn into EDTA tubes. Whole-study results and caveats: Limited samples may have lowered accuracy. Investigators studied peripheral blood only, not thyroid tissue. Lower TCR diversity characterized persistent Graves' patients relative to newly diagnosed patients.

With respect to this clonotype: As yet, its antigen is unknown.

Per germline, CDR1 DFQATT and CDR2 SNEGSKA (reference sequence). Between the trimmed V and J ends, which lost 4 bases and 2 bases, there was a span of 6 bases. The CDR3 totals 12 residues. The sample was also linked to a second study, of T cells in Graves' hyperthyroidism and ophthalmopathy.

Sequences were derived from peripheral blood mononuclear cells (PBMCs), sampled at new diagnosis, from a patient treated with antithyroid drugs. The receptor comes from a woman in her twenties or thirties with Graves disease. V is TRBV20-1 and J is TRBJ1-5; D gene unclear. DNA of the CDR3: TGCAGTGCTAACAGCGGCAATCAGCCCCAGCATTTT. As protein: CSANSGNQPQHF.